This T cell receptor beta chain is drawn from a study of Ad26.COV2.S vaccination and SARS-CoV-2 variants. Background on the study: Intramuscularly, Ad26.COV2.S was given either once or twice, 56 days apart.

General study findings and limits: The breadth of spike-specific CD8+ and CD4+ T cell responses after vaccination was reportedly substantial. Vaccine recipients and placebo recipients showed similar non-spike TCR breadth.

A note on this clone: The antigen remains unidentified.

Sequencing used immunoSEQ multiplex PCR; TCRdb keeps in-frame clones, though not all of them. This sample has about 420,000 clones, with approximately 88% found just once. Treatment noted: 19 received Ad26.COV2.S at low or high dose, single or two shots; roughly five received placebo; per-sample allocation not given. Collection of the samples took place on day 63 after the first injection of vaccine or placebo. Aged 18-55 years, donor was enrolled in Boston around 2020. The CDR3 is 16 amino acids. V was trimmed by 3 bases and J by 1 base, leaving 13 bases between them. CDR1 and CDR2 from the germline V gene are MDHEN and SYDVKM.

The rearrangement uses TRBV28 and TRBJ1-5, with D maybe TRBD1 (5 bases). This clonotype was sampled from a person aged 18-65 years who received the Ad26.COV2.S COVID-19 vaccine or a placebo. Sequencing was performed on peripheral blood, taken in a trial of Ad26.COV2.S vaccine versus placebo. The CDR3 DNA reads TGTGCCAGCAGTTTCGAGTTCAGGGAGAGCAATCAGCCCCAGCATTTT. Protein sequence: CASSFEFRESNQPQHF.